This T cell receptor (beta chain) was found in a study of cytomegalovirus exposure and HLA in healthy donors. 13 Jbeta primers and 60 Vbeta primers were used for the PCR. The repertoire was sequenced with immunoSEQ multiplex PCR; TCRdb's copy has only in-frame clones and lacks some. The sample holds 150,000 to 200,000 clones. Trimming removed 5 bases at V and 0 bases at J, with 14 bases between. This CDR3 is built from 16 residues. Germline assignment: CDR1 LNHDA and CDR2 SQIVND (reference sequence). This sequence originates from a woman younger than 35 in good health and CMV-seropositive. The rearrangement links TRBV19 to TRBJ2-4; no clear D gene. The sequencing input was PBMCs. This chain's CDR3 is CASSPPTPLAKNIQYF. The CDR3 DNA reads as TGTGCCAGTAGTCCCCCGACTCCCTTAGCCAAAAACATTCAGTACTTC.